The present T cell receptor (beta chain) was sequenced within a study of blood T cells in healthy people across ages. For the study at large: About one barcoded beta molecule per two T cells was captured by template switching.

This CDR3 is 15 amino acids long. The germline V and J ends were trimmed by 1 base and 1 base, with 10 bases remaining between them. Germline loops: CDR1 ENHRY, CDR2 SYGVKD. Findings of the study overall: Age showed a roughly linear inverse relationship with TCR beta diversity per million T cells. Long-lived donors carried more naive CD4+ cells and greater diversity than aged donors.

This clonotype was seen a handful of times. Antigen unknown. A second roughly 7 to 11 cycle PCR used barcoded and J-beta primers. Individual samples furnished no less than 2.5 million CDR3-containing paired-end reads apiece. One entry per CDR3 protein results from TCRdb running MiXCR on the 5' RACE reads. The data hold approximately 2,000,000 distinct CDR3 sequences, with about two fifths observed a single time. Sequencing input: blood. The rearrangement uses TRBV10-3 and TRBJ1-1; D call uncertain. The TCR originated in a human donor in good health. The CDR3 DNA sequence: TGTGCCATCAGTGAGTTACCCCCTCGGAACACTGAAGCTTTCTTT. Translation gives CAISELPPRNTEAFF.